The source of this T cell receptor (beta chain) is a study of T cells expressing NK-cell markers. Using the 5' RACE reads, TCRdb records one entry per CDR3 protein without DNA. This sample's table reports about 160,000 distinct CDR3 sequences. Germline values: CDR1 MNHEY, CDR2 SMNVEV (reference sequence). The CDR3 sequence is 16 residues long. The V call is TRBV27, the J call TRBJ2-2; lacking DNA, the TRBD1 call made by TCRdb goes unchecked. This TCR was sampled from a man aged 18-70 years in good health. Material: blood T cells: a sorted CD56 or NKG2C T cell subset, CD4+ or CD8+ T cells, or bulk PBMC T cells (not recorded which). CDR3 protein: CASSSQLGAGTGELFF.